These T cell receptor beta chains were read from a single sample in a study of identical twins. TCRdb fed the 5' RACE reads into MiXCR, producing one record per CDR3 protein. The sample lists 550,000 to 700,000 distinct CDR3 sequences; 21% were seen once. These records were also assigned to another study, of T cells expressing NK-cell markers.

The sequenced sample consisted of PBMCs. These receptor sequences come from a young woman in good health. Each CDR3 is given with its conserved first and last residue. Each record gives: clone size, D gene, V gene, J gene, CDR3 DNA, CDR3 protein. A D gene is named only where the DNA matches it firmly. Size is omitted from some rows. Given values are once, few, many or a class for expanded clones.

>-|-|TRBV2|TRBJ1-2
TGTGCCAGCAGTTACTCGTCTATGGACTACACCTTC
CASSYSSMDYTF
>-|TRBD2|TRBV20-1|TRBJ2-5
TGCAGTGCGACCTGGGGGGGGGACCAAGAGACCCAGTACTTC
CSATWGGDQETQYF
>-|-|TRBV5-6|TRBJ2-2
TGTGCCAGCAGGGGGATCTACACCGGGGAGCTGTTTTTT
CASRGIYTGELFF
>few|TRBD2|TRBV6-4|TRBJ2-3
TGTGCCAGCAGTGAAACGGGGGGAATGGTGGATACGCAGTATTTT
CASSETGGMVDTQYF
>-|-|TRBV10-3|TRBJ2-2
TGTGCCATCAGTGTGAACACCGGGGAGCTGTTTTTT
CAISVNTGELFF
>-|TRBD1|TRBV27|TRBJ1-2
TGTGCCAGCAGTTTATTCCGGGACAGGGGGCAGGAGCATGGCTACACCTTC
CASSLFRDRGQEHGYTF
>-|TRBD1|TRBV24-1|TRBJ2-1
TGTGCCACCAGCGGCCGGGACAGGCCCAACAATGAGCAGTTCTTC
CATSGRDRPNNEQFF
>-|TRBD2|TRBV12-3/TRBV12-4|TRBJ2-7
TGTGCCAGCAGTTTAGGCGGGGGGAGGCACGAGCAGTACTTC
CASSLGGGRHEQYF
>few|-|TRBV6-5|TRBJ1-1
TGTGCCAGCAGTTACTCGAGTGTTTTCGGGAACACTGAAGCTTTCTTT
CASSYSSVFGNTEAFF
>-|-|TRBV20-1|TRBJ2-3
TGCAGTGCTAGCCGGCGGCGGAGCACAGATACGCAGTATTTT
CSASRRRSTDTQYF
>-|-|TRBV9|TRBJ1-2
TGTGCCAGCAGCGTAAAGCCCTGGGACACCAGCGATGGCTACACCTTC
CASSVKPWDTSDGYTF
>few|TRBD2|TRBV20-1|TRBJ2-7
TGCAGTGCCAGGTGGGCTAGCGGGAACTCCTACGAGCAGTACTTC
CSARWASGNSYEQYF
>many|-|TRBV5-1|TRBJ2-7
TGCGCCAGCAGCCGGACGACAACGGATGCTCCTTTAAACTTC
CASSRTTTDAPLNF
>few|TRBD2|TRBV7-9|TRBJ2-3
TGTGCCAGCAGCTTAGACCTGACTAGCCCGACAGATACGCAGTATTTT
CASSLDLTSPTDTQYF
>once|TRBD2|TRBV25-1|TRBJ2-5
TGTGCCAGCAAGAATAGCGGGGTGGGGGAGACCCAGTACTTC
CASKNSGVGETQYF
>-|-|TRBV7-9|TRBJ2-7
TGTGCCAGCAGCTTAACCGCCGAGCAGTACTTC
CASSLTAEQYF
>-|TRBD1|TRBV18|TRBJ2-1
TGTGCCAGCTCACCCGAACAGGGGAGGCAGTTCTTC
CASSPEQGRQFF
>-|-|TRBV15|TRBJ2-3
TGTGCCACCAGCAGAGGAAGGACAGTCGTTGGGCCAGATACGCAGTATTTT
CATSRGRTVVGPDTQYF
>-|-|TRBV6-2/TRBV6-3|TRBJ2-1
TGTGCCAGCAGTGGGGGGATAGAGTTCTTC
CASSGGIEFF
>few|-|TRBV20-1|TRBJ2-7
TGCAGTGCTAGAGAAGGCGTAACCTACGAGCAGTACTTC
CSAREGVTYEQYF
>-|-|TRBV20-1|TRBJ2-7
TGCAGTGCCAACGAACCGGGCCTCTACGAGCAGTACTTC
CSANEPGLYEQYF
>many|TRBD2|TRBV5-6|TRBJ2-1
TGTGCCAGCAGCGCAACTAGCGGCAATGAGCAGTTCTTC
CASSATSGNEQFF
>-|-|TRBV6-5|TRBJ2-1
TGTGCCAGCAGTTCCCGGGGTTACAATGAGCAGTTCTTC
CASSSRGYNEQFF
>few|TRBD1|TRBV10-2|TRBJ2-7
TGCGCCAGCAGAGCGACAGGGTGGCCTTACGAGCAGTACTTC
CASRATGWPYEQYF
>few|-|TRBV12-3/TRBV12-4|TRBJ2-5
TGTGCCAGCAGTTTAGGGTTAGCGGAGAAAGAGACCCAGTACTTC
CASSLGLAEKETQYF
>few|TRBD1|TRBV7-2|TRBJ1-2
TGTGCCAGCAGCGCCGGGGACAGGGGAGCTGGCTACACCTTC
CASSAGDRGAGYTF
>many|-|TRBV12-3/TRBV12-4|TRBJ2-1
TGTGCCAGCAGCACCTGGAACGGTCGCAATGAGCAGTTCTTC
CASSTWNGRNEQFF
>few|-|TRBV12-3/TRBV12-4|TRBJ1-5
TGTGCCAGCAGTCAAGACGGCGGGCCCCAGCATTTT
CASSQDGGPQHF
>few|TRBD2|TRBV12-3/TRBV12-4|TRBJ2-1
TGTGCCAGCAGTTCCCGACTAGCGGGCTCCTACAATGAGCAGTTCTTC
CASSSRLAGSYNEQFF
>-|-|TRBV24-1|TRBJ2-1
TGTGCCACCAGCCCACAGGTTGAGCAGTTCTTC
CATSPQVEQFF
>few|-|TRBV7-2|TRBJ2-1
TGTGCCAGCAGCTTAAGGGCCTTCGATGAGCAGTTCTTC
CASSLRAFDEQFF
>-|-|TRBV18|TRBJ2-5
TGTGCCAGCTCACCTAGGGACGGACCACAAGAGACCCAGTACTTC
CASSPRDGPQETQYF
>few|-|TRBV24-1|TRBJ2-7
TGTGCCACCAGACCGACGACAGGGAGGTTGCCCTTC
CATRPTTGRLPF
>-|-|TRBV30|TRBJ1-2
TGTGCCTGGAGTGCAAAGCGGGGCAGTCAGACCTATGGCTACACCTTC
CAWSAKRGSQTYGYTF
>few|TRBD2|TRBV5-1|TRBJ2-5
TGCGCCAGCAGCCCTGAAGGACTAGCGGGAGCAGAGACCCAGTACTTC
CASSPEGLAGAETQYF
>few|-|TRBV11-2|TRBJ2-1
TGTGCCAGCAGCTTAGGGGTGGGGGGCTTTCCCGACCCCCACAATGAGCAGTTCTTC
CASSLGVGGFPDPHNEQFF